The source of this T cell receptor beta chain is a study of CD8 T cells in ankylosing spondylitis. Whole-study results and caveats: Enrichment of disease-linked clones was reportedly significant in matched ankylosing spondylitis synovial fluid.

The CDR3 is 17 amino acids. Germline V gene data show CDR1 as SGHAT and CDR2 as FQNNGV. V lost 4 bases, J lost 3 bases, and 12 bases stayed unmatched. Note on this clonotype: The antigen is unknown.

Quantitative 5'-RACE with molecular barcodes produced the TCR beta libraries. TCRdb ran MiXCR on the 5' RACE reads and lists one entry per CDR3 protein. This sample has 150,000 or so distinct CDR3 sequences, with around 32% found just once. The chain couples TRBV11-2 to TRBJ2-1; TRBD2 matches 7 bases. This TCR was sampled from a male donor with ankylosing spondylitis. The specimen was synovial fluid, either unsorted or a sorted T cell fraction (not recorded which). In DNA, the CDR3 is TGTGCCAGCAGCTCGCCTAGCGGAGTCGGCTACTACAATGAGCAGTTCTTC. It codes for CASSSPSGVGYYNEQFF.